This T cell receptor (beta chain) was observed in a study of T cells in localized non-small cell lung cancer. Trimming removed 5 bases from V and 1 base from J, with 9 bases in between. CDR1 and CDR2 from the germline V gene are SGHTA and FQGNSA. The CDR3 sequence is 14 residues long. Sequencing used immunoSEQ multiplex PCR; TCRdb keeps in-frame clones, though not all of them. The profile shows 70,000 to 90,000 clones, approximately 80% of them singletons. Sequencing used peripheral blood, obtained before any cancer treatment. J is TRBJ1-3 and V is TRBV7-2; D unclear. The sequence derives from a female donor aged 60 or older with stage I lung adenocarcinoma. The CDR3 loop is CASSLQLSGNTIYF. Written as DNA, the CDR3 is TGTGCCAGCAGCCTTCAACTATCTGGAAACACCATATATTTT.